These T cell receptor beta chains were read from a single sample in a study of OX40 agonist ivuxolimab in advanced cancers. The method was immunoSEQ multiplex PCR; TCRdb's version includes in-frame clones alone and lacks a portion of them. The repertoire holds 65,000 to 80,000 clones, 91% seen once, with approximately 14% in the top ten. The sequenced sample was CD4+ or CD8+ T cells sorted from blood, obtained in a trial of the OX40 agonist ivuxolimab. The receptors were gathered from an adult with an advanced solid tumor such as melanoma, head and neck, liver or kidney cancer. CDR3s include the opening cysteine and the closing phenylalanine or tryptophan. D genes are given only for firm matches. Only part of the rows carry a size: once, few, many, or a class if the clone is expanded.

V gene: TRBV4-1; D gene: -; J gene: TRBJ2-1; clone size: -; CDR3 DNA: TGCGCCAGCAGCCAAGATTGGACCGGGTGGGGTGAGCAGTTCTTC; CDR3 protein: CASSQDWTGWGEQFF
V gene: TRBV11-2; D gene: TRBD1; J gene: TRBJ2-5; clone size: -; CDR3 DNA: TGTGCCAGCAGCCCCGCCGGGACAGGAGTTTACCAAGAGACCCAGTACTTC; CDR3 protein: CASSPAGTGVYQETQYF
V gene: TRBV7-3; D gene: TRBD2; J gene: TRBJ2-2; clone size: -; CDR3 DNA: TGTGCCAGCAGCTTCGGGACTAGCGGGACCGGGGAGCTGTTTTTT; CDR3 protein: CASSFGTSGTGELFF
V gene: TRBV6-4; D gene: TRBD2; J gene: TRBJ2-2; clone size: few; CDR3 DNA: TGTGCCACCGGTCCGGGGGGAGCCGCCGGGGAGCTGTTTTTT; CDR3 protein: CATGPGGAAGELFF
V gene: TRBV14; D gene: -; J gene: TRBJ2-3; clone size: -; CDR3 DNA: TGTGCCAGCAGCCCGCGAGACACTGGAACAGATACGCAGTATTTT; CDR3 protein: CASSPRDTGTDTQYF
V gene: TRBV4-1; D gene: TRBD2; J gene: TRBJ2-3; clone size: -; CDR3 DNA: TGCGCCAGCAGCCAAAAGTTAGCGGGAGTAGGGCCAGATACGCAGTATTTT; CDR3 protein: CASSQKLAGVGPDTQYF
V gene: TRBV9; D gene: -; J gene: TRBJ2-7; clone size: -; CDR3 DNA: TGTGCCAGCAGCGCATGGGACGGCCCCTACGAGCAGTACTTC; CDR3 protein: CASSAWDGPYEQYF
V gene: TRBV7-9; D gene: TRBD1; J gene: TRBJ2-7; clone size: -; CDR3 DNA: TGTGCCAGCAGCTTCGGACAGGGCTCCTACGAGCAGTACTTC; CDR3 protein: CASSFGQGSYEQYF
V gene: TRBV30; D gene: -; J gene: TRBJ2-1; clone size: -; CDR3 DNA: TGTGCCTGGACGGCTGGGTTTGAGCAGTTCTTC; CDR3 protein: CAWTAGFEQFF
V gene: TRBV27; D gene: TRBD2; J gene: TRBJ2-5; clone size: -; CDR3 DNA: TGTGCCAGCAGTACGAGCGGGAGGGCCCTGGAGACCCAGTACTTC; CDR3 protein: CASSTSGRALETQYF
V gene: TRBV13; D gene: TRBD2; J gene: TRBJ2-3; clone size: -; CDR3 DNA: TGTGCCAGCACCCCAAACGGGAGGGGCACAGATACGCAGTATTTT; CDR3 protein: CASTPNGRGTDTQYF
V gene: TRBV27; D gene: TRBD1; J gene: TRBJ1-4; clone size: -; CDR3 DNA: TGTGCCAGCAGTGGGACAGGGCAAGAAAAACTGTTTTTT; CDR3 protein: CASSGTGQEKLFF
V gene: TRBV4-3; D gene: -; J gene: TRBJ2-2; clone size: -; CDR3 DNA: TGCGCCAGCAGAGCTGCCGGGGAGCTGTTTTTT; CDR3 protein: CASRAAGELFF
V gene: TRBV5-8; D gene: TRBD1; J gene: TRBJ2-7; clone size: -; CDR3 DNA: TGTGCCAGCAACCCCATCGGGACAGATCTCCCGAGCTCCTACGAGCAGTACTTC; CDR3 protein: CASNPIGTDLPSSYEQYF
V gene: TRBV28; D gene: -; J gene: TRBJ2-7; clone size: -; CDR3 DNA: TGTGCCAGCAGTTTGCCGGATGGGACTCCTAAGCAGAACGAGCAGTACTTC; CDR3 protein: CASSLPDGTPKQNEQYF
V gene: TRBV4-3; D gene: -; J gene: TRBJ2-7; clone size: -; CDR3 DNA: TGCGCCAGCAGCCAAGATAGACTAGGAGAAAACGAGCAGTACTTC; CDR3 protein: CASSQDRLGENEQYF
V gene: TRBV27; D gene: -; J gene: TRBJ2-7; clone size: -; CDR3 DNA: TGTGCCAGCAGTTTATCTCGCGGGACCCACGAGCAGTACTTC; CDR3 protein: CASSLSRGTHEQYF
V gene: TRBV4-3; D gene: -; J gene: TRBJ2-7; clone size: -; CDR3 DNA: TGCGCCAGCAGCCAAGAATGGCAGGGTATCTACGAGCAGTACTTC; CDR3 protein: CASSQEWQGIYEQYF
V gene: TRBV28; D gene: -; J gene: TRBJ2-7; clone size: once; CDR3 DNA: TGTGCCAGCAGGGATACACGGTACGAGCAGTACTTC; CDR3 protein: CASRDTRYEQYF
V gene: TRBV28; D gene: -; J gene: TRBJ1-6; clone size: once; CDR3 DNA: TGTGCCAGCAGTTTGGGAGAGGTGATTAATTCACCCCTCCACTTT; CDR3 protein: CASSLGEVINSPLHF
V gene: TRBV10-3; D gene: -; J gene: TRBJ2-6; clone size: -; CDR3 DNA: TGTGCCATCAGTCTGGAGGGCTGGATACAAAGTCGGGCCAACGTCCTGACTTTC; CDR3 protein: CAISLEGWIQSRANVLTF
V gene: TRBV5-6; D gene: -; J gene: TRBJ2-1; clone size: -; CDR3 DNA: TGTGCCAGCAGCGGCGAGGGTGATGAGCAGTTCTTC; CDR3 protein: CASSGEGDEQFF
V gene: TRBV19; D gene: TRBD2; J gene: TRBJ2-3; clone size: -; CDR3 DNA: TGTGCCAGTAGTAGTCCCGGGACTAGCGGGAGTTTTAGCACAGATACGCAGTATTTT; CDR3 protein: CASSSPGTSGSFSTDTQYF
V gene: TRBV28; D gene: -; J gene: TRBJ2-2; clone size: -; CDR3 DNA: TGTGCCAGCAGCATACAGGGGAACACCGGGGAGCTGTTTTTT; CDR3 protein: CASSIQGNTGELFF
V gene: TRBV7-9; D gene: -; J gene: TRBJ2-7; clone size: -; CDR3 DNA: TGTGCCAGCAGCCCTGGAACCTACGAGCAGTACTTC; CDR3 protein: CASSPGTYEQYF
V gene: TRBV28; D gene: -; J gene: TRBJ2-1; clone size: -; CDR3 DNA: TGTGCCAGCAGTTTTTTCTCGGATTTGAACCAGCAGTTCTTC; CDR3 protein: CASSFFSDLNQQFF
V gene: TRBV7-8; D gene: -; J gene: TRBJ2-7; clone size: -; CDR3 DNA: TGTGCCAGCAGCTTGGGGGAGCCGGGAACGACCTACGAGCAGTACTTC; CDR3 protein: CASSLGEPGTTYEQYF
V gene: TRBV28; D gene: -; J gene: TRBJ1-5; clone size: -; CDR3 DNA: TGTGCCAGCAGTTTCCTGTTAAATAGCAATCAGCCCCAGCATTTT; CDR3 protein: CASSFLLNSNQPQHF
V gene: TRBV9; D gene: -; J gene: TRBJ2-1; clone size: -; CDR3 DNA: TGTGCCAGCAGCGTAGGGCAGGGAAACAATGAGCAGTTCTTC; CDR3 protein: CASSVGQGNNEQFF
V gene: TRBV4-3; D gene: -; J gene: TRBJ2-5; clone size: -; CDR3 DNA: TGCGCCAGCAGCCAAGATTGGCGGAAAGAGACCCAGTACTTC; CDR3 protein: CASSQDWRKETQYF
V gene: TRBV4-3; D gene: TRBD1; J gene: TRBJ2-7; clone size: -; CDR3 DNA: TGCGCCAGCAGCCAAGGAGGGGACAGTTACTACGAGCAGTACTTC; CDR3 protein: CASSQGGDSYYEQYF
V gene: TRBV7-9; D gene: -; J gene: TRBJ1-1; clone size: -; CDR3 DNA: TGTGCCAGCAGCCACTTAGGCGGGAACACTGAAGCTTTCTTT; CDR3 protein: CASSHLGGNTEAFF
V gene: TRBV15; D gene: -; J gene: TRBJ2-1; clone size: -; CDR3 DNA: TGTGCCACCAGAGATTCGAGCTCCTACAATGAGCAGTTCTTC; CDR3 protein: CATRDSSSYNEQFF
V gene: TRBV4-2; D gene: TRBD2; J gene: TRBJ2-1; clone size: -; CDR3 DNA: TGTGCCAGCAGCTACGGGACTAGCGGGAACAATGAGCAGTTCTTC; CDR3 protein: CASSYGTSGNNEQFF
V gene: TRBV5-8; D gene: TRBD1; J gene: TRBJ1-2; clone size: -; CDR3 DNA: TGTGCCAGCAGGCCTCGGGACAGGTCCCCAAACTATGGCTACACCTTC; CDR3 protein: CASRPRDRSPNYGYTF
V gene: TRBV27; D gene: -; J gene: TRBJ2-7; clone size: -; CDR3 DNA: TGTGCCAGCTCCTACGGGGATTTCCACGAGCAGTACTTC; CDR3 protein: CASSYGDFHEQYF
V gene: TRBV5-1; D gene: -; J gene: TRBJ2-7; clone size: -; CDR3 DNA: TGCGCCAGCAGTATCGGGGGCTACGAGCAGTACTTC; CDR3 protein: CASSIGGYEQYF
V gene: TRBV6-1; D gene: -; J gene: TRBJ2-2; clone size: -; CDR3 DNA: TGTGCTTCGACGGATTCCGGCACCGGGGAGCTGTTTTTT; CDR3 protein: CASTDSGTGELFF
V gene: TRBV6-1; D gene: -; J gene: TRBJ2-7; clone size: -; CDR3 DNA: TGTGCCAGCAGGGGCCTAGCGCCCGAGCAGTACTTC; CDR3 protein: CASRGLAPEQYF
V gene: TRBV28; D gene: -; J gene: TRBJ1-1; clone size: -; CDR3 DNA: TGTGCCAGCAGCAAATACAGATCCATGAACACTGAAGCTTTCTTT; CDR3 protein: CASSKYRSMNTEAFF
V gene: TRBV19; D gene: TRBD2; J gene: TRBJ2-2; clone size: -; CDR3 DNA: TGTGCCAGTAGTAGTCCGACCTTTAGCGGGAGCTACACCGGGGAGCTGTTTTTT; CDR3 protein: CASSSPTFSGSYTGELFF
V gene: TRBV5-6; D gene: -; J gene: TRBJ1-5; clone size: -; CDR3 DNA: TGTGCCAGCAGCTTGTATGGGGGGCAGCCCCAGCATTTT; CDR3 protein: CASSLYGGQPQHF
V gene: TRBV19; D gene: -; J gene: TRBJ2-7; clone size: -; CDR3 DNA: TGTGCCAGTAGTGAGTGGGGCGAGCAGTACTTC; CDR3 protein: CASSEWGEQYF
V gene: TRBV5-6; D gene: -; J gene: TRBJ2-7; clone size: -; CDR3 DNA: TGTGCCAGCAGCTTGAGCAGCTCCTACGAGCAGTACTTC; CDR3 protein: CASSLSSSYEQYF
V gene: TRBV28; D gene: TRBD2; J gene: TRBJ2-1; clone size: -; CDR3 DNA: TGTGCCAGCAGGGTAAGACTAGCGGTCTACAATGAGCAGTTCTTC; CDR3 protein: CASRVRLAVYNEQFF
V gene: TRBV7-9; D gene: -; J gene: TRBJ1-2; clone size: -; CDR3 DNA: TGTGCCAGCAGCTTACCAGGGAAGGCGGCTAACTATGGCTACACCTTC; CDR3 protein: CASSLPGKAANYGYTF
V gene: TRBV4-2; D gene: -; J gene: TRBJ2-1; clone size: -; CDR3 DNA: TGTGCCAGCAGCCAAGAAACCCTCATTTCGGCGGCACACAATGAGCAGTTCTTC; CDR3 protein: CASSQETLISAAHNEQFF
V gene: TRBV6-5; D gene: TRBD2; J gene: TRBJ2-4; clone size: -; CDR3 DNA: TGTGCCAGCAGACCAGGGACTAGTGACATTCAGTACTTC; CDR3 protein: CASRPGTSDIQYF
V gene: TRBV13; D gene: -; J gene: TRBJ1-1; clone size: -; CDR3 DNA: TGTGCCAGCAGCTTTACAGACAACACTGAAGCTTTCTTT; CDR3 protein: CASSFTDNTEAFF
V gene: TRBV11-3; D gene: -; J gene: TRBJ2-2; clone size: -; CDR3 DNA: TGTGCCAGCAGCTCTCGGGAGCCCGCGAACACCGGGGAGCTGTTTTTT; CDR3 protein: CASSSREPANTGELFF
V gene: TRBV7-9; D gene: -; J gene: TRBJ2-1; clone size: -; CDR3 DNA: TGTGCCAGCAGCTTTTTGGGGGGGCAGTTCTTC; CDR3 protein: CASSFLGGQFF
V gene: TRBV21-1; D gene: -; J gene: TRBJ2-7; clone size: -; CDR3 DNA: TGTGCCCAAGAACCCTACGAGCAGTACTTC; CDR3 protein: CAQEPYEQYF
V gene: TRBV7-9; D gene: -; J gene: TRBJ2-1; clone size: -; CDR3 DNA: TGTGCCAGCAGCTTATACGGAACCAATGAGCAGTTCTTC; CDR3 protein: CASSLYGTNEQFF
V gene: TRBV7-9; D gene: TRBD1; J gene: TRBJ1-2; clone size: -; CDR3 DNA: TGTGCCAGCAGCGACCCCCAGACAGGGGACTATGGCTACACCTTC; CDR3 protein: CASSDPQTGDYGYTF
V gene: TRBV4-1; D gene: -; J gene: TRBJ2-7; clone size: -; CDR3 DNA: TGCGCCAGCAGCCAAGATCAAATCCCCTACGAGCAGTACTTC; CDR3 protein: CASSQDQIPYEQYF
V gene: TRBV6-1; D gene: -; J gene: TRBJ2-7; clone size: -; CDR3 DNA: TGTGCCAGCAGTGAACGGACGGACCCCTACGAGCAGTACTTC; CDR3 protein: CASSERTDPYEQYF
V gene: TRBV7-9; D gene: -; J gene: TRBJ2-5; clone size: -; CDR3 DNA: TGTGCCAGCAGTAGTGGGACTGGACAGACCCAGTACTTC; CDR3 protein: CASSSGTGQTQYF
V gene: TRBV6-5; D gene: -; J gene: TRBJ1-1; clone size: -; CDR3 DNA: TGTGCCAGCAGTTACTCGGAGGGATCCACTGAAGCTTTCTTT; CDR3 protein: CASSYSEGSTEAFF
V gene: TRBV5-4; D gene: -; J gene: TRBJ2-1; clone size: -; CDR3 DNA: TGTGCCAGCAGCTTGGCATTTTACGAGCAGTTCTTC; CDR3 protein: CASSLAFYEQFF
V gene: TRBV11-3; D gene: TRBD1; J gene: TRBJ2-3; clone size: -; CDR3 DNA: TGTGCCAGCAGCTTAGTCTACAGGGGGCTTGGTGCAGATACGCAGTATTTT; CDR3 protein: CASSLVYRGLGADTQYF